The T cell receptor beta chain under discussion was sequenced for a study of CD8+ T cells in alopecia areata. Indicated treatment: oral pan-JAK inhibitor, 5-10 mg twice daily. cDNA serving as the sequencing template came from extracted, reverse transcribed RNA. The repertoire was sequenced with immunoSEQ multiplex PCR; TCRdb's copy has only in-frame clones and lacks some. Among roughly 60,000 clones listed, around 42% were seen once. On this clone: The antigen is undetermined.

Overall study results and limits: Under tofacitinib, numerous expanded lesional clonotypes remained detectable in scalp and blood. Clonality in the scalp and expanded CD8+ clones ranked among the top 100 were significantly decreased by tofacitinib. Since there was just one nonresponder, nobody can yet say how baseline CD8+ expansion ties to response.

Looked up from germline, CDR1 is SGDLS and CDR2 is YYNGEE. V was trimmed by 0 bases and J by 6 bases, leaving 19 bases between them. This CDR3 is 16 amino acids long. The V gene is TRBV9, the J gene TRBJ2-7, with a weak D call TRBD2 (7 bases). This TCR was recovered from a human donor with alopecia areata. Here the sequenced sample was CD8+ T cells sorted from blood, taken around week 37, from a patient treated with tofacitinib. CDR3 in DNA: TGTGCCAGCAGCGTAGGGTGGGGAGGGGGAGGCGGCGAGCAGTACTTC. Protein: CASSVGWGGGGGEQYF.